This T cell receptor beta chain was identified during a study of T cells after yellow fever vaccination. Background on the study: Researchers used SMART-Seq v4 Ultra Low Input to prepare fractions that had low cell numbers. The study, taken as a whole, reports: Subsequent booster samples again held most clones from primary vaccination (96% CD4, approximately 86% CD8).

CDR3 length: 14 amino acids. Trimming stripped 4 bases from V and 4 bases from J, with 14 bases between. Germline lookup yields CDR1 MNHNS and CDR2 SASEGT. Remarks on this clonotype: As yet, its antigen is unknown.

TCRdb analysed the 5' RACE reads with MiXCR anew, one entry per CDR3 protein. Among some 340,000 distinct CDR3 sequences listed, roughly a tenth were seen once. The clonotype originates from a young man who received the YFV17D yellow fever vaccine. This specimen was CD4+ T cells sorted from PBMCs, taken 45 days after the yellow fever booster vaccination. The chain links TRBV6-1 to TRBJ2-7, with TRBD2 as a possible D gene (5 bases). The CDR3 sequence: CASSAGPGRYEQYF. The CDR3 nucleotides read TGTGCCAGCAGTGCCGGTCCGGGAAGGTACGAGCAGTACTTC.